Described below is a single T cell receptor beta chain sequence and its context. The antigen remains unidentified. Produced via immunoSEQ multiplex PCR; TCRdb's table is partial and in-frame only. Here the sample spans some 65,000 clones, 95% to 97% being singletons. This entry is derived from a study of cytomegalovirus exposure and HLA in healthy donors. Broader study findings: Reported performance of the classifier showed diagnosis of cytomegalovirus status with high specificity and sensitivity.

J gave up 0 bases and V 4 bases, and 5 bases lay outside the gene matches. The V gene's germline CDR1 is MGHRA and CDR2 YSYEKL. The CDR3 extends over 15 amino acids. This TCR derives from a young man in good health and CMV-seronegative. V is TRBV4-1 and J is TRBJ1-2; 7 nucleotides match TRBD1. The source material was PBMCs. CDR3 residues: CASSLDRLANYGYTF. CDR3 nucleotide sequence: TGCGCCAGCAGCCTGGACAGGCTTGCTAACTATGGCTACACCTTC.